Below are 15 T cell receptor beta chains sequenced from a single sample in a study of T-cell reconstitution after alpha-beta-depleted transplantation in children. Preparation of the TCRbeta library was carried out with unique molecular identifiers. One entry per CDR3 protein, called by TCRdb with MiXCR from the PCR reads. The top ten clones hold about 4.4% of a sample with 150,000 to 200,000 distinct CDR3 sequences, 5.5% to 7% of them seen once. The sample here was PBMCs, taken before TCRalphabeta/CD19-depleted stem cell transplant. The receptor source for this set is a girl less than two years old with combined immunodeficiency, due to receive a stem cell transplant.

This clonotype was recorded at least ten times. The rearrangement joins TRBV4-3 to TRBJ2-7; 16 bases map to TRBD2. The germline CDR1 and CDR2 sequences are LGHNA and YSLEER. The CDR3 covers 18 residues. Trimming cost V 0 bases and J 2 bases; bases outside gene matches: 4. The CDR3 loop is CASSQEWGLAGGTYEQYF. In DNA form, the CDR3 reads TGCGCCAGCAGCCAAGAATGGGGACTAGCGGGAGGGACCTACGAGCAGTACTTC.

Many counts were recorded for this clonotype. This sequence joins TRBV12-3 or TRBV12-4 and TRBJ2-1; possibly TRBD1 for D (5 bases). There are 14 residues in the CDR3. Trimming took 3 bases from V and 4 from J, leaving 10 bases between them. The CDR3, as DNA: TGTGCCAGCAGTTTCAGGGCCCCTTACAATGAGCAGTTCTTC. This codes for CASSFRAPYNEQFF.

The sample holds a few counts of this clonotype. This rearrangement joins TRBV2 to TRBJ2-5; D gene unclear. The germline V gene encodes CDR1 SNHLY and CDR2 FYNNEI. V was pared by 6 bases and J by 0 bases, with 11 bases between. There are 14 residues in the CDR3. CDR3 coding DNA: TGTGCCAGCAGGGACCAAGGGCACCAAGAGACCCAGTACTTC. Protein: CASRDQGHQETQYF.

Of note for this clonotype: With a much larger clone just one base away, this may be a read error. It is likely a read error, because the conserved phenylalanine at the end of the CDR3 is missing. The rearrangement uses TRBV7-9 and TRBJ2-7, with D unclear. V lost 4 bases and J lost 0, with 4 bases in between. CDR1 and CDR2 from the germline V gene are SEHNR and FQNEAQ (reference sequence). CDR3 length: 12 residues. The CDR3 loop reads CASSYNSYEQYL. The DNA of the CDR3 is TGTGCCAGCAGCTATAACTCCTACGAGCAGTACCTC.

This clonotype was counted many times. V usage is TRBV4-1 and J usage is TRBJ2-1; 8 bases are a match to TRBD1. V shed 0 bases and J 3 bases; nucleotides not matched to a gene: 4. The CDR3 runs to 16 residues. Germline CDR1 and CDR2: MGHRA and YSYEKL. CDR3 in DNA: TGCGCCAGCAGCCAAGAAGGACAGGGTGACTACAATGAGCAGTTCTTC. The encoded protein is CASSQEGQGDYNEQFF.

This clonotype came up many times. This chain links TRBV5-1 with TRBJ2-7, with unresolved D. The CDR3 contains 12 residues. CDR1 is SGHRS, CDR2 YFSETQ, per germline. V was pared by 0 bases and J by 4 bases, with 5 bases between. The CDR3 region is CASSLDGYEQYF. The CDR3 DNA follows: TGCGCCAGCAGCTTGGACGGTTACGAGCAGTACTTC.

As for this clonotype: A read error may be the cause here, since a much bigger clone is one base away. CDR3 region: CANSISGTGPNEQFF. DNA of the CDR3: TGTGCCAACAGCATTAGCGGGACCGGTCCAAATGAGCAGTTCTTC. This chain uses TRBV28 with TRBJ2-1; 8 bases are shared with TRBD2. Germline CDR1 MDHEN, CDR2 SYDVKM. Germline trimming cut 10 bases from V and 7 bases from J; bases unmatched to any gene: 15. The CDR3 covers 15 residues. Filled out from reference TRBV28 and TRBJ2-1, the complete variable domain reads DVKVTQSSRYLVKRTGEKVFLECVQDMDHENMFWYRQDPGLGLRLIYFSYDVKMKEKGDIPEGYSVSREKKERFSLILESASTNQTSMYLCANSISGTGPNEQFFGPGTRLTVL.

This clonotype has ten or more counts. V gene TRBV4-1 combines with J gene TRBJ2-2, with TRBD2 matching over 9 bases. The CDR3 consists of 15 residues. The germline gives CDR1 MGHRA, CDR2 YSYEKL. V was clipped by 1 base and J by 5 bases; unmatched bases: 2. The CDR3 is CASSQGLAGTGELFF. CDR3 coding DNA: TGCGCCAGCAGCCAAGGCCTAGCGGGAACCGGGGAGCTGTTTTTT.

This clonotype was recorded a few times. The chain combines TRBV2 with TRBJ1-5; D remains ambiguous. Trimming left V 8 bases short and J 3 bases short, with 20 bases between. The CDR3 contains 16 residues. Germline V gene data show CDR1 as SNHLY and CDR2 as FYNNEI. CDR3 sequence: CASQIRQVPDNQPQHF. CDR3 DNA: TGTGCCAGCCAGATACGACAAGTCCCCGACAATCAGCCCCAGCATTTT.

There are many counts of this clonotype. Here the CDR3 DNA reads TGTGCCTGGGAAGACAGGGGGTTGTCCTACGAGCAGTACTTC. This translates into CAWEDRGLSYEQYF. The chain links TRBV30 to TRBJ2-7; 9 bases map to TRBD1. V dropped 5 bases and J dropped 1; count of bases not matched to a gene: 6. Germline lookup yields CDR1 GTSNPN and CDR2 SVGIG (reference sequence). CDR3 length equals 14 residues.

This clonotype was recorded many times. The chain uses TRBV7-8 and TRBJ1-3; no definite D call. CDR3 length: 15 residues. V was clipped by 8 bases and J by 3 bases, with 17 bases between them. Looked up from germline, CDR1 is SGHVS and CDR2 is FQNEAQ. CDR3 nucleotides: TGTGCCAGCGCACTTAGGGCTGGGATTGGAAACACCATATATTTT. Encoded protein: CASALRAGIGNTIYF. Using reference TRBV7-8 and TRBJ1-3 for the parts outside the CDR3, the full variable domain is GAGVSQSPRYKVAKRGQDVALRCDPISGHVSLFWYQQALGQGPEFLTYFQNEAQLDKSGLPSDRFFAERPEGSVSTLKIQRTQQEDSAVYLCASALRAGIGNTIYFGEGSWLTVV.

The rearrangement uses TRBV13 and TRBJ2-1, with TRBD1 matching 10 bases. CDR3 size: 16 residues. J lost 5 bases, V lost 0 bases, and 4 bases had no gene match. Germline V CDR1 and CDR2: PRHDT, FYEKMQ (reference sequence). CDR3 in amino acids: CASSLGGQGRHNEQFF. The CDR3 DNA is TGTGCCAGCAGCTTAGGGGGACAGGGGAGACACAATGAGCAGTTCTTC.

This clonotype was seen ten or more times. V and J are TRBV12-3 or TRBV12-4 and TRBJ2-1; possible D gene TRBD2, 6 bases. The CDR3 spans 15 residues. The V end lost 7 bases, the J end lost 0 bases, and 13 bases lay between the germline ends. CDR3 coding DNA: TGTGCCAGCACGTGGGACTTTAGCTCCTACAATGAGCAGTTCTTC. As protein: CASTWDFSSYNEQFF.

This clonotype was picked up many times. V and J are TRBV20-1 and TRBJ2-1; TRBD2 might be the D (5 bases). This CDR3 contains 16 residues. The germline CDR1 and CDR2 sequences are DFQATT and SNEGSKA (reference sequence). Trimming removed 2 bases from V and 2 bases from J, with 16 bases in between. This chain's CDR3 is CSARLATSPTYNEQFF. Here the CDR3 DNA reads TGCAGTGCTAGACTAGCCACCTCGCCTACCTACAATGAGCAGTTCTTC.

This clonotype was seen many times. V gene TRBV19 combines with J gene TRBJ2-2; TRBD1 might be the D (6 bases). Germline CDR1 and CDR2: LNHDA and SQIVND (reference sequence). The CDR3 has 15 amino acids. V was trimmed by 8 bases and J by 3 bases, leaving 16 bases between them. For the CDR3, the DNA is TGTGCCAGTTCTTTAGGTCAGGGGTACACCGGGGAGCTGTTTTTT. It specifies CASSLGQGYTGELFF.